Described below is a single T cell receptor (beta chain) sequence and its context. Cyclophosphamide on days +3 and +4 followed busulfan-fludarabine conditioning and a marrow graft. These data come from a study of T cells after posttransplantation cyclophosphamide. The CDR3 runs to 12 residues. Germline CDR1 is LNHDA and CDR2 is SQIVND (reference sequence). Trimming removed 8 bases from V and 5 bases from J, with 12 bases in between. TCRdb keeps only in-frame clones here, not all; method: immunoSEQ multiplex PCR. The repertoire holds 6,000 to 8,500 clones, with roughly 77% as singletons. Specimen: PBMCs, collected after allogeneic stem cell transplant with posttransplant cyclophosphamide. The rearrangement links TRBV19 to TRBJ1-1; D not certain. This clonotype was sampled from a female patient aged 50-65 years who received an allogeneic stem cell transplant from a related donor, was CMV-positive, and had no GVHD. Some T cells could come from the graft donor. DNA of the CDR3: TGTGCCAGTTCTCTGCGGGCAACTGAAGCTTTCTTT. Translated: CASSLRATEAFF.